This note documents a single T cell receptor (beta chain) sequence. No antigen is known for it. These data come from a study of T cell responses to AZD1222 COVID-19 vaccine. Regarding the study as a whole: Just a handful of AZD1222 recipients were seropositive at baseline. Nearly half of spike-specific TCRs reportedly go after variant regions that carry no mutations. Repertoires were obtained only post-peak T cell response. It should be noted that donors were predominantly white British and more often female, and clonal diversity was possibly underestimated.

CDR1 is SNHLY and CDR2 is FYNNEI in the germline V gene. The ends lost 6 bases at V and 0 bases at J; junction bases unmatched: 7. This CDR3 has 15 amino acids. Assay used: immunoSEQ multiplex PCR; TCRdb lists only in-frame clones, some missing. The sample lists about 140,000 clones, about 93% occurring once. The chain employs TRBV2 and TRBJ1-1; 7 bases are shared with TRBD1. The specimen comprised peripheral blood, sampled 28 days after the second AZD1222 dose. The source is an adult who received the AZD1222 COVID-19 vaccine. CDR3 sequence (DNA): TGTGCCAGCAGCACCAACAGGGGAATGAACACTGAAGCTTTCTTT. Translated, it gives CASSTNRGMNTEAFF.